The clone carrying this TCR beta chain was seen a few times. From the PCR reads, TCRdb called clonotypes with MiXCR, one entry per CDR3 protein. Of 490,000 or so distinct CDR3 sequences listed, around 25% are singletons. These data come from a study of molecular identifiers for immune sequencing clone quantification. Material: naive CD8+ T cells from blood, with Jurkat cell RNA spiked in. Subset denoted: FACS-sorted CD8+CD4-CCR7+CD45RA+ naive T cells. This receptor was identified in a human donor in good health. Some libraries in this study had Jurkat cell RNA spiked in.

CDR3 region: CASSQDREAVGGELFF. The CDR3, as DNA: TGCGCCAGCAGCCAAGATCGGGAGGCGGTCGGCGGGGAGCTGTTTTTT. The genes are TRBV4-3 and TRBJ2-2, with 7 bases lining up with TRBD2. Germline V gives CDR1 LGHNA, CDR2 YSLEER. The CDR3 sequence is 16 residues long. Trimming removed 0 bases from V and 7 bases from J; junction bases left unmatched: 8.